This T cell receptor beta chain originates from a study of tumor-infiltrating lymphocytes in localized non-small cell lung cancer. Study-level background: Several tumor histologies, both smoking statuses, and some post-neoadjuvant chemotherapy samples were included. Tumor tissue and non-adjacent uninvolved lung came from each patient. Findings and limits, study-wide: Immunotypes IM1 and IM2 had similar TCR-derived T-cell fractions. TCRbeta sequencing showed higher T cell infiltration in tumors than uninvolved lung.

Generated by immunoSEQ multiplex PCR, the TCRdb table keeps only in-frame clones and is missing some. This table has thousands of clones, over 65% appearing once. Germline values: CDR1 GTSNPN, CDR2 SVGIG (reference sequence). Trimming pared 3 bases from V and 4 bases from J, leaving 15 bases between. The CDR3 contains 14 residues. Of note for this clone: Its target is not known.

Input material: lung tumor tissue. The clonotype originates from a human donor with non-small cell lung cancer. The V call is TRBV30, the J call TRBJ2-5; D perhaps matches TRBD1 (6 bases). The CDR3 bases are TGTGCCTGGAGGAAAACAGGGCTGCGAGAGACCCAGTACTTC. It specifies CAWRKTGLRETQYF.